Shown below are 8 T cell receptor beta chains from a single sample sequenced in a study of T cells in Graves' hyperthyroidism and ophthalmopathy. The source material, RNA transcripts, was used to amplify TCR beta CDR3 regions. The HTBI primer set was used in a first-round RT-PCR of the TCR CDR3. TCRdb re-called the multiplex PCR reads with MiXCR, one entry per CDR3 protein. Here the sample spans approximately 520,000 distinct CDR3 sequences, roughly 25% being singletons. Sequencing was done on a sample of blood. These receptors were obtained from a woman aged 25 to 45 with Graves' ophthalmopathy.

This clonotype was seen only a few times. Written as DNA, the CDR3 is TGTGCCAGCAGCCCTGGACTAGAGTCCTACGAGCAGTACTTC. Amino acid sequence: CASSPGLESYEQYF. This rearrangement joins TRBV28 to TRBJ2-7; 7 bases are shared with TRBD2. V was clipped by 6 bases and J by 1 base; unmatched bases: 6. CDR1 and CDR2 (germline): MDHEN, SYDVKM. CDR3 length: 14 residues. Full variable domain (missing parts from reference TRBV28 and TRBJ2-7): DVKVTQSSRYLVKRTGEKVFLECVQDMDHENMFWYRQDPGLGLRLIYFSYDVKMKEKGDIPEGYSVSREKKERFSLILESASTNQTSMYLCASSPGLESYEQYFGPGTRLTVT.

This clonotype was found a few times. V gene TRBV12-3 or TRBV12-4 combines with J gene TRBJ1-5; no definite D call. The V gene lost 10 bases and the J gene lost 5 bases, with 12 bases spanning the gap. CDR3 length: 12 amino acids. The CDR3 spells CAIRVLDQPQHF. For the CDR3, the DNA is TGTGCCATCCGGGTTTTGGATCAGCCCCAGCATTTT.

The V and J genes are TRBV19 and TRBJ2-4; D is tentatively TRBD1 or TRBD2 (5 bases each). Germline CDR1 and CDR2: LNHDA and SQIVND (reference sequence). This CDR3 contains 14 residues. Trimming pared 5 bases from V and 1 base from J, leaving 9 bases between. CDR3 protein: CASSAEGAKNIQYF. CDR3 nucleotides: TGTGCCAGTAGTGCTGAGGGGGCCAAAAACATTCAGTACTTC.

As DNA, the CDR3 is TGTGCCAGCAGTTATACGGGCCTCCAAAACATTCAGTACTTC. It yields the protein CASSYTGLQNIQYF. The V call is TRBV12-3 or TRBV12-4, the J call TRBJ2-4; D is unresolved. The CDR3 has 14 residues. V was trimmed by 4 bases and J by 5 bases, leaving 12 bases between them.

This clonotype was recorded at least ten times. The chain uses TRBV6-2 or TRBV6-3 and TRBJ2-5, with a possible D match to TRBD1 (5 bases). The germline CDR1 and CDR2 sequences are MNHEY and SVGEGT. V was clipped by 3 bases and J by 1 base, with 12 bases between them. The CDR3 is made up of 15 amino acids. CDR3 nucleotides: TGTGCCAGCAGTTATAAGACAGAGTTCCAAGAGACCCAGTACTTC. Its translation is CASSYKTEFQETQYF.

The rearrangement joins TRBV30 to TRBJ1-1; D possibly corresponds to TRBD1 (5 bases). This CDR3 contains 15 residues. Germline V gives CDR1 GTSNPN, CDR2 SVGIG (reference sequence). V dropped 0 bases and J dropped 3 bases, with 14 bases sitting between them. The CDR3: CAWSVRARDYTEAFF. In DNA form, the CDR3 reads TGTGCCTGGAGTGTAAGGGCCCGGGACTACACTGAAGCTTTCTTT.

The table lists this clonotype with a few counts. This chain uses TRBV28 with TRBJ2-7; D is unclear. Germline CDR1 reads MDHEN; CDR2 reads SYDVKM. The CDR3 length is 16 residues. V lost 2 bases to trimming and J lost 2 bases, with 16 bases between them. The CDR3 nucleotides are TGTGCCAGCAGTTTAGTGGAGCGCGAACCAACCTACGAGCAGTACTTC. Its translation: CASSLVEREPTYEQYF.

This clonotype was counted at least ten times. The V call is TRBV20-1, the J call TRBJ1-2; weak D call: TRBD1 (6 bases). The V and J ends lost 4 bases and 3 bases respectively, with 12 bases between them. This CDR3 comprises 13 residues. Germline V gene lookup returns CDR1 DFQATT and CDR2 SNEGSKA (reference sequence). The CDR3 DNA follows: TGCAGTGCTACCACGGACAGTTACTATGGCTACACCTTC. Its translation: CSATTDSYYGYTF.